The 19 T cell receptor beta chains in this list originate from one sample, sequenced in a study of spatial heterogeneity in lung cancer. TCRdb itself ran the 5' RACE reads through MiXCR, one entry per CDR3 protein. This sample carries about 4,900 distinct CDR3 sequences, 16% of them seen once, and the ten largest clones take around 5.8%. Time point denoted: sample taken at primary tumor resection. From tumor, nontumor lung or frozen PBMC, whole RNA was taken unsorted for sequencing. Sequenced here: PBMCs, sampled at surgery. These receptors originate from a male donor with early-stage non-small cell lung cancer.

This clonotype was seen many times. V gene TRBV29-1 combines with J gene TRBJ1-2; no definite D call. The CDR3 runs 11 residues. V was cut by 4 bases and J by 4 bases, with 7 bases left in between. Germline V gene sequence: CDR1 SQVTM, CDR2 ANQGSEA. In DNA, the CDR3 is TGCAGCGTTGTAGTCCGCTATGGCTACACCTTC. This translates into CSVVVRYGYTF. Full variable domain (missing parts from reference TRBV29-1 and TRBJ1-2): SAVISQKPSRDICQRGTSLTIQCQVDSQVTMMFWYRQQPGQSLTLIATANQGSEATYESGFVIDKFPISRPNLTFSTLTVSNMSPEDSSIYLCSVVVRYGYTFGSGTRLTVV.

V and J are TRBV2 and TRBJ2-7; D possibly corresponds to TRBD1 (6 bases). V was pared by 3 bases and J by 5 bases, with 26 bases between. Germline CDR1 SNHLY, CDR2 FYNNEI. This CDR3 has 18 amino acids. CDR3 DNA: TGTGCCAGCAGTGACCGATGGCTACAGGGAACAGAAACCCACGAGCAGTACTTC. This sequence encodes CASSDRWLQGTETHEQYF.

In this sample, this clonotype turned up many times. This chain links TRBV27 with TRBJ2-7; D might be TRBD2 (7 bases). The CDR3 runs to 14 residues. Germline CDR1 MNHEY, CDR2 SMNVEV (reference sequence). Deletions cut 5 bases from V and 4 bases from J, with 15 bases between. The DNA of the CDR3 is TGTGCCAGCAGTATAGGGGGGGGATTGTACGAGCAGTACTTC. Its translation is CASSIGGGLYEQYF.

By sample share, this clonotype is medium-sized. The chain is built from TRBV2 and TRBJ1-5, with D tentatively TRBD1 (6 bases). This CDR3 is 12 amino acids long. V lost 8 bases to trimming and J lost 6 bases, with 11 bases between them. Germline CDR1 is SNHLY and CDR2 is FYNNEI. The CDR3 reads CASSGAGQPQHF. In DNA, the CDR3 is TGTGCCAGCTCGGGGGCAGGTCAGCCCCAGCATTTT.

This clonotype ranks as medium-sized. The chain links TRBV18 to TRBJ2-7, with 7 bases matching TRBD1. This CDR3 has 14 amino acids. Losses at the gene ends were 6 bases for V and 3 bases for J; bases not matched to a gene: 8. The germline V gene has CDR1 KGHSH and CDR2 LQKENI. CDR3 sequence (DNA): TGTGCCAGCTCGCAGGGGGTTGTAGGCTACGAGCAGTACTTC. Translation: CASSQGVVGYEQYF.

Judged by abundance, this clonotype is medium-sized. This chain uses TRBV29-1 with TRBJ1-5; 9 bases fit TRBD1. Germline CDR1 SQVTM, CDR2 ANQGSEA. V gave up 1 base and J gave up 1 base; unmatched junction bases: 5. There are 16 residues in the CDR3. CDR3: CSVEVWDRESNQPQHF. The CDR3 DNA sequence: TGCAGCGTTGAAGTCTGGGACAGGGAGAGCAATCAGCCCCAGCATTTT.

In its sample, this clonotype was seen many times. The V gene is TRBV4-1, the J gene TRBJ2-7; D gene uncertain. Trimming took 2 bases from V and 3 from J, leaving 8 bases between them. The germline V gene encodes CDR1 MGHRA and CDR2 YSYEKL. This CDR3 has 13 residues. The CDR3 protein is CASSQLQSYEQYF. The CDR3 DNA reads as TGCGCCAGCAGCCAACTACAAAGCTACGAGCAGTACTTC.

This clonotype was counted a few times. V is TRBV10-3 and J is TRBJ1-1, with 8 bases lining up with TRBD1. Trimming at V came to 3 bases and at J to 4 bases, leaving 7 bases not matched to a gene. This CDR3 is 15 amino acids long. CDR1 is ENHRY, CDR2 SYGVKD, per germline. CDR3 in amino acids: CAISDWGDRRTEAFF. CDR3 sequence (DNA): TGTGCCATCAGTGATTGGGGGGACAGGCGCACTGAAGCTTTCTTT.

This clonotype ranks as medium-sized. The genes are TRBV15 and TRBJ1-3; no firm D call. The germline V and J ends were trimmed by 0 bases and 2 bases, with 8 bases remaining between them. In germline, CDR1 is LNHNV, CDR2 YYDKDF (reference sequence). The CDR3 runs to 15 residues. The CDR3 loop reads CATSRDRGAGNTIYF. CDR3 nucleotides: TGTGCCACCAGCAGAGATCGGGGAGCTGGAAACACCATATATTTT.

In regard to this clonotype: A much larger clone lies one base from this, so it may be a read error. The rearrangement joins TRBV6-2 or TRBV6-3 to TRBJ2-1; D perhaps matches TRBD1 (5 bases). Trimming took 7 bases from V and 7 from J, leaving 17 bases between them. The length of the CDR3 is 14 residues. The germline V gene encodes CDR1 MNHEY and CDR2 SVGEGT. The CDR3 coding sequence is TGTGCCAGCATGGGTGGGGCGGCGAGGAATGAGCAGTTCTTC. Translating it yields CASMGGAARNEQFF.

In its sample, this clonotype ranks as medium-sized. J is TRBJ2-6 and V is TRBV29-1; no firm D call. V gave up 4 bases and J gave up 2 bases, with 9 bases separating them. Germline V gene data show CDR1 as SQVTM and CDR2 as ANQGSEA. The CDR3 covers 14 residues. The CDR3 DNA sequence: TGCAGCGTTGGCCAGAACGCTGGGGCCAACGTCCTGACTTTC. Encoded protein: CSVGQNAGANVLTF.

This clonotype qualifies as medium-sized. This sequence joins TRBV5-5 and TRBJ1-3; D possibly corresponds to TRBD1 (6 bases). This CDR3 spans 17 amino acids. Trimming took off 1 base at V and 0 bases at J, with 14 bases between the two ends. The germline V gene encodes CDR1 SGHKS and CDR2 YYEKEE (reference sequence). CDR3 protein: CASSLIQGTFSGNTIYF. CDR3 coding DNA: TGTGCCAGCAGCTTGATCCAGGGGACTTTCTCTGGAAACACCATATATTTT.

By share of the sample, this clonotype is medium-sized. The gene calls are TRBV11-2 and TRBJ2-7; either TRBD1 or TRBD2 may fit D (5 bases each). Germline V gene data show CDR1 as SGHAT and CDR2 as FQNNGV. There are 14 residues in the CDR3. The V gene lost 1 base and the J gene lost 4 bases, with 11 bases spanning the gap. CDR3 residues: CASSLVRGRYEQYF. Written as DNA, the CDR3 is TGTGCCAGCAGCTTAGTACGGGGACGGTACGAGCAGTACTTC.

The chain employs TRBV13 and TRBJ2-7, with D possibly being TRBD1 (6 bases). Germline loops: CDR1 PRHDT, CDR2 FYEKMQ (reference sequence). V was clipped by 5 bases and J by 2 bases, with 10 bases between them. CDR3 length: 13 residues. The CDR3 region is CASSPSGAYEQYF. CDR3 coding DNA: TGTGCCAGCAGCCCGTCAGGGGCCTACGAGCAGTACTTC. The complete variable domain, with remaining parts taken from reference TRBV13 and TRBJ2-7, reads AAGVIQSPRHLIKEKRETATLKCYPIPRHDTVYWYQQGPGQDPQFLISFYEKMQSDKGSIPDRFSAQQFSDYHSELNMSSLELGDSALYFCASSPSGAYEQYFGPGTRLTVT.

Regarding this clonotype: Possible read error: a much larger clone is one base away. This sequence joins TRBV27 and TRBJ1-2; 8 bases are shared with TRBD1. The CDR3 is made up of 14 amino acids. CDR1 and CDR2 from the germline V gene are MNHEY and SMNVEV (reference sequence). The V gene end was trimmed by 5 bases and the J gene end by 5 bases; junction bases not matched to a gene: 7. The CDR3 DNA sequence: TGTGCCAGCAGTATAACAGGACAGGGTTATGGCTACACCTTC. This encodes CASSITGQGYGYTF.

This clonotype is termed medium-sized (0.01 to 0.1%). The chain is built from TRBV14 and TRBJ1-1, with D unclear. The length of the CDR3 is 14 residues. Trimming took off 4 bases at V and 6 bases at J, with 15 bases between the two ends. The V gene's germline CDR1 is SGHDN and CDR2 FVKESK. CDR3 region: CASSRINDAAEAFF. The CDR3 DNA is TGTGCCAGCAGCCGAATTAACGACGCGGCTGAAGCTTTCTTT.

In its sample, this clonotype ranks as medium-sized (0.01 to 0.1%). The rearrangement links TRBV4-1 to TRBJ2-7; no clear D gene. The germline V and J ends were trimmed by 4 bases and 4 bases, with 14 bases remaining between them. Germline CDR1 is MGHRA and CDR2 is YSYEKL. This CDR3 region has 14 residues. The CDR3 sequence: CASSPGWVRYEQYF. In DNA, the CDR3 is TGCGCCAGCAGCCCTGGATGGGTGCGATACGAGCAGTACTTC.

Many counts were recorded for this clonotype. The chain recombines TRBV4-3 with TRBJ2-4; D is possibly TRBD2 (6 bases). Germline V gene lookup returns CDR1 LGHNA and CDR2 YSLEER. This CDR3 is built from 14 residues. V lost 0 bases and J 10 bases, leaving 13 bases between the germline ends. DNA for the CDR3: TGCGCCAGCAGCCAAGAGCAGCCCGGGGGAATTCAGTACTTC. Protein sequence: CASSQEQPGGIQYF.

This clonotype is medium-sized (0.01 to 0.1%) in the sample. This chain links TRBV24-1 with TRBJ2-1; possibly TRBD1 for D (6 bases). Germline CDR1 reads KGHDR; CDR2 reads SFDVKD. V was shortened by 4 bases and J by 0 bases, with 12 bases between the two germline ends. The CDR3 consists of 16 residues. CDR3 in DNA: TGTGCCACCAGTGACACAACAGGGAGCTCCTACAATGAGCAGTTCTTC. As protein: CATSDTTGSSYNEQFF.